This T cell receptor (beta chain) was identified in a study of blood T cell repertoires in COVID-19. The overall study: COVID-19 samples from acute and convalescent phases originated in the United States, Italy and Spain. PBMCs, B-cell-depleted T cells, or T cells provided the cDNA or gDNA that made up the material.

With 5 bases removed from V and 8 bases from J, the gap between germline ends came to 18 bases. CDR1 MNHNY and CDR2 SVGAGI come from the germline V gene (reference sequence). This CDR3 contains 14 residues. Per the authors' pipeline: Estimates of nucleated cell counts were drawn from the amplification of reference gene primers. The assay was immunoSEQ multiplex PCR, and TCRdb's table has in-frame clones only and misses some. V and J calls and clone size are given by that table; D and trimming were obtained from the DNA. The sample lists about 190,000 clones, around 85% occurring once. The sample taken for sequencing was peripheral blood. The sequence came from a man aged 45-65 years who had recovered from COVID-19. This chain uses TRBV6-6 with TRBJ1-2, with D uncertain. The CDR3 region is CASSRSTESGGYTF. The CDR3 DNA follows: TGTGCCAGCAGTCGATCAACGGAATCGGGAGGCTACACCTTC.